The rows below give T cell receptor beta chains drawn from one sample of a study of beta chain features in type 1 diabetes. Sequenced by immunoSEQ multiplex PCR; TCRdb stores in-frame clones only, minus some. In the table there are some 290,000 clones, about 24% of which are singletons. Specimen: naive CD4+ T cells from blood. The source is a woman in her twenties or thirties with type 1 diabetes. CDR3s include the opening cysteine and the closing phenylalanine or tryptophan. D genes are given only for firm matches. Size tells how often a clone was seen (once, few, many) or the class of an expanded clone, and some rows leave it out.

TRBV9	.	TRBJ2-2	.	CASSAWGKQTGELFF	TGTGCCAGCAGCGCCTGGGGCAAGCAGACCGGGGAGCTGTTTTTT
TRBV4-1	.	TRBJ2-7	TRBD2	CASSHGLAGGPYEQYF	TGCGCCAGCAGCCACGGACTAGCGGGAGGGCCCTACGAGCAGTACTTC
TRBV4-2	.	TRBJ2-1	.	CASSQDISSYNEQFF	TGTGCCAGCAGCCAAGATATCAGCTCCTACAATGAGCAGTTCTTC
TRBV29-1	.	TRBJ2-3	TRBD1	CSVKDRGPTDTQYF	TGCAGCGTAAAGGACAGGGGACCCACAGATACGCAGTATTTT
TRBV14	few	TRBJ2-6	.	CASSLTGRGANVLTF	TGTGCCAGCAGCCTAACAGGGCGTGGGGCCAACGTCCTGACTTTC
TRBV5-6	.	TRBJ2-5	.	CAPKRTGQKTQYF	TGTGCCCCAAAGAGGACTGGGCAGAAGACCCAGTACTTC
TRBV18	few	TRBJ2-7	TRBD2	CASSPRLAGLGEQYF	TGTGCCAGCTCACCACGGCTAGCGGGACTTGGTGAGCAGTACTTC
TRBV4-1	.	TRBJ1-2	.	CASSQENRVGGYTF	TGCGCCAGCAGCCAAGAGAACAGGGTTGGTGGCTACACCTTC
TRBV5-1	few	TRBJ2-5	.	CASSLQRVETQYF	TGCGCCAGCAGCCTCCAGAGGGTGGAGACCCAGTACTTC
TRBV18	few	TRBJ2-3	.	CASSPGLSTDTQYF	TGTGCCAGCTCACCGGGCCTCTCCACAGATACGCAGTATTTT
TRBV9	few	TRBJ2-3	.	CASSVRAASTDTQYF	TGTGCCAGCAGCGTAAGAGCGGCTAGCACAGATACGCAGTATTTT
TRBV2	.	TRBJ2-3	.	CASLRRRGDIDTQYF	TGTGCCAGCCTAAGGAGGAGAGGGGACATAGATACGCAGTATTTT
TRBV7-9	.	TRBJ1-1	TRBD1	CASSLAEGATEAFF	TGTGCCAGCAGCTTAGCAGAGGGGGCAACTGAAGCTTTCTTT
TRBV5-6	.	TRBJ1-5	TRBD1	CASSSRRTGSPSNQPQHF	TGTGCCAGCAGCTCCCGTAGGACAGGGTCACCTAGCAATCAGCCCCAGCATTTT
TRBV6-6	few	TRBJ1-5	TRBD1	CASRQGEGQPQHF	TGTGCCAGCAGACAGGGGGAAGGTCAGCCCCAGCATTTT
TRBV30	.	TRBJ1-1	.	CAWARQEWAFF	TGTGCCTGGGCGAGACAGGAGTGGGCTTTCTTT
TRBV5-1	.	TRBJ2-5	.	CASSLGEETQYF	TGCGCCAGCAGCTTGGGAGAAGAGACCCAGTACTTC
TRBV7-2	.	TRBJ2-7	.	CASSLFEASSYEQYF	TGTGCCAGCAGCTTATTCGAGGCATCCTCCTACGAGCAGTACTTC
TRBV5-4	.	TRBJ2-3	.	CASSLGRSTDTQYF	TGTGCCAGCAGCTTGGGGAGGAGCACAGATACGCAGTATTTT
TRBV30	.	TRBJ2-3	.	CAWSVGAGPEYF	TGTGCCTGGAGTGTAGGGGCGGGACCGGAGTATTTT
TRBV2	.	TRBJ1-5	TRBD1	CASSGQGALWVSNQPQHF	TGTGCCAGCAGTGGGCAGGGGGCGCTTTGGGTAAGCAATCAGCCCCAGCATTTT
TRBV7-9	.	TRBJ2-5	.	CASSFKETQYF	TGTGCCAGCAGTTTCAAAGAGACCCAGTACTTC
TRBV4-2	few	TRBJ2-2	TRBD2	CASSQITGLAGEGTGELFF	TGTGCCAGCAGCCAAATAACGGGACTAGCGGGAGAAGGGACCGGGGAGCTGTTTTTT
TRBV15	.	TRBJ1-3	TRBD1	CATSRSPGQGGNTIYF	TGTGCCACCAGCAGATCCCCGGGACAGGGAGGAAACACCATATATTTT
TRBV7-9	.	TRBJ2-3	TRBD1	CASSRTGAPDTQYF	TGTGCCAGCTCCCGGACAGGCGCCCCAGATACGCAGTATTTT
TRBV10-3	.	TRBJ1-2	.	CAISESLRAGADGYTF	TGTGCCATCAGTGAGTCATTGCGGGCAGGGGCTGACGGCTACACCTTC
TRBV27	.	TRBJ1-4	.	CASSLRRRSTNEKLFF	TGTGCCAGCAGTTTGCGCAGGAGGAGTACTAATGAAAAACTGTTTTTT
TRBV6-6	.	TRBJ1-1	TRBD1	CASSYLGTGREAFF	TGTGCCAGCAGTTACCTCGGGACAGGGCGGGAGGCTTTCTTT
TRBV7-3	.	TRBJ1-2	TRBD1	CASSPTGTDGGYTF	TGTGCCAGCAGCCCGACTGGGACAGATGGTGGCTACACCTTC
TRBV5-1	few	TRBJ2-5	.	CASSLQGQETQYF	TGCGCCAGCAGCTTGCAGGGACAAGAGACCCAGTACTTC
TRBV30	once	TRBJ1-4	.	CAWRERLTGTLAGKLFF	TGTGCCTGGAGAGAAAGATTAACCGGGACTCTGGCGGGAAAACTGTTTTTT
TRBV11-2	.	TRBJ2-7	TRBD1	CASSHGQAVSYEQYF	TGTGCCAGCAGCCATGGACAGGCCGTCTCCTACGAGCAGTACTTC
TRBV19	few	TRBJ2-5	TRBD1	CASSPRQGKETQYF	TGTGCCAGTAGTCCTCGACAGGGGAAAGAGACCCAGTACTTC
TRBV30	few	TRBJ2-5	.	CAWSVGEATQYF	TGTGCCTGGAGTGTAGGGGAGGCGACCCAGTACTTC
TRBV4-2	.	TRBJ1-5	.	CASSQDSGQPQHF	TGTGCCAGCAGCCAAGATAGCGGGCAGCCCCAGCATTTT